This paragraph reports one TCR beta chain. What it binds is unknown. This CDR3 contains 12 residues. Germline V gene sequence: CDR1 SGHRS, CDR2 YFSETQ. The TRB libraries of cDNA were built by UMI-labeled 5' RACE. TCRdb derives one entry per CDR3 protein from the 5' RACE reads, leaving out DNA. The sample includes some 140,000 distinct CDR3 sequences. The record originates from a study of CXCR3-negative and CXCR3-positive naive CD8 T cells. Study results and caveats: After cryopreservation, CXCR3 expression dropped partially; most assays used fresh PBMCs. More hydrophobic TRB CDR3s occurred in CXCR3-positive than in CXCR3-negative naive cells. Diversity proved comparably high across both naive subsets and much lower in memory CD8+ cells.

Naive cells were sorted as CD45RO-, CCR7+, CD27+ and CD95-. The sequence derives from a human donor in good health. Some clones in this sample may be carry-over from other donors' samples. Sequenced sample: naive CXCR3+ CD8+ T cells from blood. Subset defined: CD45RO-CCR7+CD27+CD95- naive CD8+ T cells expressing CXCR3 (TNR3+). V is TRBV5-1 and J is TRBJ1-1. CDR3 loop: CASSLGWTEAFF. Combining the CDR3 with reference TRBV5-1 and TRBJ1-1 gives the whole variable domain KAGVTQTPRYLIKTRGQQVTLSCSPISGHRSVSWYQQTPGQGLQFLFEYFSETQRNKGNFPGRFSGRQFSNSRSEMNVSTLELGDSALYLCASSLGWTEAFFGQGTRLTVV.